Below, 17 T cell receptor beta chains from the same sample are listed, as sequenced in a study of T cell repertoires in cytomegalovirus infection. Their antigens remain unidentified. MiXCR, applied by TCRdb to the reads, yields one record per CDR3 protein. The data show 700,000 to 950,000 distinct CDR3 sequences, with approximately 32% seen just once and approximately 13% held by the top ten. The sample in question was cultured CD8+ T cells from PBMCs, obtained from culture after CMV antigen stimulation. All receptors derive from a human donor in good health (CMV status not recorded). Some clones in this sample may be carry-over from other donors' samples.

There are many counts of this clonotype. The CDR3, as DNA: TGTGCCAGCAGCCCCGGACAGGGAGGTCAAGAGACCCAGTACTTC. This encodes CASSPGQGGQETQYF. V is TRBV7-9 and J is TRBJ2-5, with 8 bases lining up with TRBD1. Germline V gives CDR1 SEHNR, CDR2 FQNEAQ (reference sequence). The CDR3 runs 15 residues. The J segment lost 2 bases and the V segment lost 5 bases, leaving 7 bases of the junction unmatched. Full variable domain (remainder filled in from reference TRBV7-9 and TRBJ2-5): DTGVSQNPRHKITKRGQNVTFRCDPISEHNRLYWYRQTLGQGPEFLTYFQNEAQLEKSRLLSDRFSAERPKGSFSTLEIQRTEQGDSAMYLCASSPGQGGQETQYFGPGTRLLVL.

CDR3 sequence: CASSLLPGTANTGELFF. CDR3 coding DNA: TGTGCCAGCAGTTTACTACCCGGGACAGCCAACACCGGGGAGCTGTTTTTT. The chain couples TRBV27 to TRBJ2-2; 7 bases fit TRBD1. Germline V CDR1 and CDR2: MNHEY, SMNVEV (reference sequence). Trimming took 2 bases from V and 2 from J; bases not matched to a gene: 8. The CDR3 totals 17 residues.

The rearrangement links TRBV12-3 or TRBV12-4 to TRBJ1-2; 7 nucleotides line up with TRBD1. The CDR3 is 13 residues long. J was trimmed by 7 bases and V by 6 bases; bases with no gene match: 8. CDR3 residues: CASRPGGGGGYTF. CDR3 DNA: TGTGCCAGCAGGCCAGGGGGGGGCGGTGGCTACACCTTC.

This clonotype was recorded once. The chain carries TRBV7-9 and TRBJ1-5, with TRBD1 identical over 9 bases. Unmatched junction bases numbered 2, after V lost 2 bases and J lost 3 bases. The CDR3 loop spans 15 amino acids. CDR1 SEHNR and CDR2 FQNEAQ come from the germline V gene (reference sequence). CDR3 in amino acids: CASSLTGGYNQPQHF. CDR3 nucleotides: TGTGCCAGCAGCTTAACAGGGGGCTACAATCAGCCCCAGCATTTT. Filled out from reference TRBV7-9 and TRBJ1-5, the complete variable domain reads DTGVSQNPRHKITKRGQNVTFRCDPISEHNRLYWYRQTLGQGPEFLTYFQNEAQLEKSRLLSDRFSAERPKGSFSTLEIQRTEQGDSAMYLCASSLTGGYNQPQHFGDGTRLSIL.

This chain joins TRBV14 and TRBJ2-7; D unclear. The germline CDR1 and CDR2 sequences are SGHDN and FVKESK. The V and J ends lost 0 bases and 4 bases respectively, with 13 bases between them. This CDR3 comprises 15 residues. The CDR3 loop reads CASSQESRRRYEQYV. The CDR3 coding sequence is TGTGCCAGCAGCCAAGAGTCTCGGAGAAGGTACGAGCAGTACGTC.

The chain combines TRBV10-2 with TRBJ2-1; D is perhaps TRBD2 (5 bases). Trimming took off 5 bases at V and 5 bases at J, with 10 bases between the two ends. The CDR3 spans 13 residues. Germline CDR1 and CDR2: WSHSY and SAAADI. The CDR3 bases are TGCGCCAGCAGTCCCGGGGTCCACAATGAGCAGTTCTTC. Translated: CASSPGVHNEQFF.

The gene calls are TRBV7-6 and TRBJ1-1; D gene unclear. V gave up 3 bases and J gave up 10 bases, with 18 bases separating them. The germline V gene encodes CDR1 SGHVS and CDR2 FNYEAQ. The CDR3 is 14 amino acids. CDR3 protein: CASSFNEVDHLAFF. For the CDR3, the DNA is TGTGCCAGCAGCTTTAATGAGGTTGACCACTTAGCTTTCTTT. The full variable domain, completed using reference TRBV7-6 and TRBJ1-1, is GAGVSQSPRYKVTKRGQDVALRCDPISGHVSLYWYRQALGQGPEFLTYFNYEAQQDKSGLPNDRFSAERPEGSISTLTIQRTEQRDSAMYRCASSFNEVDHLAFFGQGTRLTVV.

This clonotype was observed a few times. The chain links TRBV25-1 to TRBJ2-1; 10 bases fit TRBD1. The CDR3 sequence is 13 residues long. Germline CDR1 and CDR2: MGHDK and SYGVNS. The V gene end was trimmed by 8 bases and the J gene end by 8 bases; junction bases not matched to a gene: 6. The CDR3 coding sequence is TGTGCCAGCCTACAGGGGACAGGGGATGAGCAGTTCTTC. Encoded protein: CASLQGTGDEQFF.

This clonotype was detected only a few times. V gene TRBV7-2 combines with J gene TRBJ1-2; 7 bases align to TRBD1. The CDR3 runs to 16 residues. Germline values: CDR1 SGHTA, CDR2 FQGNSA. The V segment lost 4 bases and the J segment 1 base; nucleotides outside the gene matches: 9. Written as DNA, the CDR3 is TGTGCCAGCAGCTACCCCGGGGACAGTTATAACTATGGCTACACCTTC. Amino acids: CASSYPGDSYNYGYTF.

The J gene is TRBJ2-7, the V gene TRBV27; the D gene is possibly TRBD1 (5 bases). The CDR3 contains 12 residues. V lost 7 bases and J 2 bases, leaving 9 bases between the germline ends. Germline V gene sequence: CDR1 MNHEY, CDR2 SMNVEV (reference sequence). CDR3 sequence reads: CASKGPAYEQYV. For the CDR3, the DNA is TGTGCCAGCAAGGGGCCCGCCTACGAGCAGTACGTC.

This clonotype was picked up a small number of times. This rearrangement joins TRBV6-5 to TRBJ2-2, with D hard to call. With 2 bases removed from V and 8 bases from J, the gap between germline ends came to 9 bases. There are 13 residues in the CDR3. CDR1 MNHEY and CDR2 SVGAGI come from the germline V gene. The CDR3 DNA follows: TGTGCCAGCAGTTACAATTCGGCAGGGGAGCTGTTTTTT. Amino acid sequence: CASSYNSAGELFF.

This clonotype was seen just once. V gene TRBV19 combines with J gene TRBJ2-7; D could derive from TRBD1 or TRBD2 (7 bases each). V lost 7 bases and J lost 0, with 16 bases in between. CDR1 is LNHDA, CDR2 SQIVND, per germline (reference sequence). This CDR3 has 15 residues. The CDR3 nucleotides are TGTGCCAGTACCCTGAGCGGGGACAGCTCCTACGAGCAGTACTTC. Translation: CASTLSGDSSYEQYF.

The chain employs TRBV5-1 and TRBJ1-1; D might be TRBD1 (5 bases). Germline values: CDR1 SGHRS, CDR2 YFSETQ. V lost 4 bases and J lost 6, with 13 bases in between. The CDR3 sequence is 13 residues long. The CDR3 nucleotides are TGCGCCAGCAGCCCCGGGGGGGGGTCTGAAGCTTTCTTT. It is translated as CASSPGGGSEAFF.

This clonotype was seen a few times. The CDR3 here is CASSARQLGVETQYF. The CDR3 bases are TGCGCCAGCAGTGCTCGGCAGTTAGGCGTGGAGACCCAGTACTTC. The chain combines TRBV10-2 with TRBJ2-5; D remains ambiguous. CDR3 length equals 15 residues. Germline values: CDR1 WSHSY, CDR2 SAAADI. Trimming cost V 4 bases and J 5 bases, with 17 bases left between them.

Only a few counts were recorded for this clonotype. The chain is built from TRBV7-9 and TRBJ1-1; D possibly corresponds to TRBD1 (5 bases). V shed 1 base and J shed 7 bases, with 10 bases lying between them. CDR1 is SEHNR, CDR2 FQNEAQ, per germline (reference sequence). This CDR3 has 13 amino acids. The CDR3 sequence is CASSLGSGREAFF. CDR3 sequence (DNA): TGTGCCAGCAGCTTAGGGTCGGGGCGTGAAGCTTTCTTT.

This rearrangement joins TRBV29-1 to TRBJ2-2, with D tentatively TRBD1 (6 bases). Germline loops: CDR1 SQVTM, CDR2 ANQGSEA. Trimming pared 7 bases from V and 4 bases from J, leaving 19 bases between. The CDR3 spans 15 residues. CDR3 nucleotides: TGCAGCGGCCTACAGGGCTCTGGAGGCACCGGGGAGCTGTTTTTT. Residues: CSGLQGSGGTGELFF.

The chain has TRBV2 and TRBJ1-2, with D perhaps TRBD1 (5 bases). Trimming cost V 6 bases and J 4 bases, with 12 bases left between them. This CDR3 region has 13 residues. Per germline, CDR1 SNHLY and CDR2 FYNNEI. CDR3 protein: CASSVGGLYGYTF. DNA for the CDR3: TGTGCCAGCAGCGTTGGGGGACTCTATGGCTACACCTTC.